This T cell receptor beta chain was observed in a study of persistence of HIV-infected CD4 T cells. This CDR3 region has 15 residues. V shed 6 bases, J shed 1 base, and the junction held 6 bases outside the gene matches. Germline CDR1 and CDR2: MNHEY and SVGAGI. As regards this clone: Its antigen is unknown.

The immunoSEQ assay was version 4, run in survey mode. Sequencing used immunoSEQ multiplex PCR; TCRdb keeps in-frame clones, though not all of them. The sample lists about 43,000 clones, about 90% occurring once. Cells were stimulated nonspecifically with anti-CD3/anti-CD28 magnetic beads. Sorting of responding CD4+ T cells relied on upregulated CD40 ligand together with CD69. The clonotype was recovered from an adult man with HIV who was CMV-seropositive. The input for sequencing was CD4+ T cells sorted from PBMCs after roughly 18-hour stimulation, taken from a patient who received antiretroviral therapy. This sequence joins TRBV6-5 and TRBJ1-5; 7 nucleotides line up with TRBD1. Here the CDR3 DNA reads TGTGCCAGCAGAGAGGTAGGGGGCAGCAATCAGCCCCAGCATTTT. Amino acids: CASREVGGSNQPQHF.